The present T cell receptor beta chain was sequenced within a study of blood T cells in healthy people across ages. The wider study: Using template switching, researchers captured about one barcoded beta molecule for each two T cells.

Whole-study findings and limits: Older age coincided with a roughly linear decline in TCR beta diversity per million T cells.

Isolated per sample were at least 7 million PBMCs. It was with a sample-barcoded 5' primer and a J-beta primer mix that a second PCR of roughly 7 to 12 cycles was run. No fewer than 2.5 million CDR3-containing paired-end reads came from each sample. TCRdb re-called the 5' RACE reads with MiXCR, one entry per CDR3 protein. The sample lists 1.5 million to 2 million distinct CDR3 sequences, 28% occurring once. This clonotype was seen at least ten times. Its antigen is not identified. CDR3 length: 13 residues. The J segment lost 3 bases and the V segment lost 10 bases, leaving 9 bases of the junction unmatched. The germline V gene encodes CDR1 ENHRY and CDR2 SYGVKD.

The sequence was obtained from a woman in her twenties or thirties in good health. Input material: blood. This rearrangement joins TRBV10-3 to TRBJ2-7; 7 nucleotides align to TRBD2. CDR3 region: CATAGTTDYEQYF. The CDR3 DNA reads TGTGCCACCGCCGGGACTACGGACTACGAGCAGTACTTC.